This T cell receptor (beta chain) was captured by sequencing in a study of cytomegalovirus exposure and HLA in healthy donors. The PCR used 60 Vbeta and 13 Jbeta primers. Clones were read by immunoSEQ multiplex PCR, and TCRdb kept only the in-frame ones, dropping some. Its table records roughly 150,000 clones. The CDR3 is made up of 14 amino acids. V shed 4 bases and J shed 2 bases, with 13 bases lying between them. Germline CDR1 reads SGHNT; CDR2 reads YYREEE (reference sequence). The sample taken for sequencing was PBMCs. The receptor comes from a woman in her 50s in good health and CMV-seronegative. The rearrangement links TRBV5-4 to TRBJ2-7; D is perhaps TRBD1 (6 bases). CDR3 loop: CASSQDSRPYEQYF. The CDR3 nucleotides are TGTGCCAGCAGCCAGGACAGTCGTCCCTACGAGCAGTACTTC.